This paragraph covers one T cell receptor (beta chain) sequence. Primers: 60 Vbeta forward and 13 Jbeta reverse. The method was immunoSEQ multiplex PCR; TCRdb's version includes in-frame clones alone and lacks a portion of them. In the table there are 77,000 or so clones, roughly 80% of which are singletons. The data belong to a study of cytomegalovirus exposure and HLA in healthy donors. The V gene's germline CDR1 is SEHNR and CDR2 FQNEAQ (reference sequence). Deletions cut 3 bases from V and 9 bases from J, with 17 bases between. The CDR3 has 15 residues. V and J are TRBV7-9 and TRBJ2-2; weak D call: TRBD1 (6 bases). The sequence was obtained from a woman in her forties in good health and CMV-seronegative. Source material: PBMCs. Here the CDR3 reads CASSLSTGRPRELFF. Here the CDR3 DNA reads TGTGCCAGCAGCTTGTCGACAGGTCGTCCGAGGGAGCTGTTTTTT.